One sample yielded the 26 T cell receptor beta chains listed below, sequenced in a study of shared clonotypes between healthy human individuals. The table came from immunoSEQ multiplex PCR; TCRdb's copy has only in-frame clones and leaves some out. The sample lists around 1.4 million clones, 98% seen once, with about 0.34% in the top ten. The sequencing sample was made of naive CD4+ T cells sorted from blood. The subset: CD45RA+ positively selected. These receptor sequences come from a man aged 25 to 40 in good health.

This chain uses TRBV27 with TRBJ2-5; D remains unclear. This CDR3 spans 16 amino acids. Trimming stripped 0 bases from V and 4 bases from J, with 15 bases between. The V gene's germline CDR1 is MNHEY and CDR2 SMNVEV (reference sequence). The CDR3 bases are TGTGCCAGCAGTTTATCGAGGAGTGGTGGAATAGAGACCCAGTACTTC. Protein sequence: CASSLSRSGGIETQYF.

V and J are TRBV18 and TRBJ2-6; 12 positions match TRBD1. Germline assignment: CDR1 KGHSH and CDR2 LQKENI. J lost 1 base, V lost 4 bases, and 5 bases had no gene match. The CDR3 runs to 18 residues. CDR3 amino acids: CASSRPGQGASGANVLTF. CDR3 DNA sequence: TGTGCCAGCTCACGTCCGGGACAGGGGGCTTCTGGGGCCAACGTCCTGACTTTC. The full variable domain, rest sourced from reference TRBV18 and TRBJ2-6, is NAGVMQNPRHLVRRRGQEARLRCSPMKGHSHVYWYRQLPEEGLKFMVYLQKENIIDESGMPKERFSAEFPKEGPSILRIQQVVRGDSAAYFCASSRPGQGASGANVLTFGAGSRLTVL.

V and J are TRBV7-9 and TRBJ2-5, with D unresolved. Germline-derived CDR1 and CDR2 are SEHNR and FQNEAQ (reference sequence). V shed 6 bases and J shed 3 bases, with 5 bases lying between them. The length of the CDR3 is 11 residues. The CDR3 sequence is CASRGEETQYF. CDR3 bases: TGTGCCAGCAGGGGCGAAGAGACCCAGTACTTC.

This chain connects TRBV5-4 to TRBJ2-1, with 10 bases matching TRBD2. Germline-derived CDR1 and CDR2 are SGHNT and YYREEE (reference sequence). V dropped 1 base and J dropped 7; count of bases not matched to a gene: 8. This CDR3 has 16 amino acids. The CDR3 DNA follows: TGTGCCAGCAGCTTGTGGCGGACTAGCGGCCGGAATGAGCAGTTCTTC. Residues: CASSLWRTSGRNEQFF. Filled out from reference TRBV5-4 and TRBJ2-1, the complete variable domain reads ETGVTQSPTHLIKTRGQQVTLRCSSQSGHNTVSWYQQALGQGPQFIFQYYREEENGRGNFPPRFSGLQFPNYSSELNVNALELDDSALYLCASSLWRTSGRNEQFFGPGTRLTVL.

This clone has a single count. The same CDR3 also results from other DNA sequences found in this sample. The CDR3: CASSPPSRANTEAFF. CDR3 sequence (DNA): TGTGCCAGCTCACCACCGTCCCGAGCGAACACTGAAGCTTTCTTT. The chain joins TRBV18 to TRBJ1-1; no clear D. The ends were cut back, 0 bases at V and 1 base at J, with 9 bases in the middle. Germline assignment: CDR1 KGHSH and CDR2 LQKENI. This CDR3 is built from 15 residues.

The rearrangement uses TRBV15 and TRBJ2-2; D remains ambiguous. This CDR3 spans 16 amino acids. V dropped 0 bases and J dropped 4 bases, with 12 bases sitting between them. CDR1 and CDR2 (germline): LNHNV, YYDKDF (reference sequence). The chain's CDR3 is CATSRENTIPTGELFF. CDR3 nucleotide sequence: TGTGCCACCAGCAGAGAGAACACCATCCCCACCGGGGAGCTGTTTTTT. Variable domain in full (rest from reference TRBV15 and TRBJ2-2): DAMVIQNPRYQVTQFGKPVTLSCSQTLNHNVMYWYQQKSSQAPKLLFHYYDKDFNNEADTPDNFQSRRPNTSFCFLDIRSPGLGDTAMYLCATSRENTIPTGELFFGEGSRLTVL.

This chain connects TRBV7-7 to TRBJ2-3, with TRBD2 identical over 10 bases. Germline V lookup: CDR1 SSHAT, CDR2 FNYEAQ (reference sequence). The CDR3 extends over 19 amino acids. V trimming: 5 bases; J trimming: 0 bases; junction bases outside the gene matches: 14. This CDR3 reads CASSPRLAGRPISTDTQYF. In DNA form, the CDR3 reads TGTGCCAGCAGCCCCCGACTAGCGGGCCGCCCCATTAGCACAGATACGCAGTATTTT.

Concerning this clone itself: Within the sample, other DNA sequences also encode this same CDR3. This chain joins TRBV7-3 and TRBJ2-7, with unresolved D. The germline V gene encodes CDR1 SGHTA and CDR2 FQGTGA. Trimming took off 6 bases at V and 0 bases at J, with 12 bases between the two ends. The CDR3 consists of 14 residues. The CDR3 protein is CASSPTRSSYEQYF. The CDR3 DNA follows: TGTGCCAGCAGTCCCACACGTAGCTCCTACGAGCAGTACTTC.

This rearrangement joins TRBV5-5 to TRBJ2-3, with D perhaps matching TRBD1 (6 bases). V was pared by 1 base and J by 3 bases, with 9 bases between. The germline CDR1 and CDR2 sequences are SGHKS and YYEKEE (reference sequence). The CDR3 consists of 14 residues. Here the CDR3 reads CASSLQGFTDTQYF. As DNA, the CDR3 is TGTGCCAGCAGCTTGCAGGGGTTTACAGATACGCAGTATTTT.

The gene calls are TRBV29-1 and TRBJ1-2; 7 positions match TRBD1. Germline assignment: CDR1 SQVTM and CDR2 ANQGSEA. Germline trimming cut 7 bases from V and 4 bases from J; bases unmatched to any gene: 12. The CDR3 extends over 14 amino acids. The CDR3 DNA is TGCAGCGGGGGACAGTCAGGTGGTCTCTATGGCTACACCTTC. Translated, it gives CSGGQSGGLYGYTF. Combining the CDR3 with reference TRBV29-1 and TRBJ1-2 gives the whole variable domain SAVISQKPSRDICQRGTSLTIQCQVDSQVTMMFWYRQQPGQSLTLIATANQGSEATYESGFVIDKFPISRPNLTFSTLTVSNMSPEDSSIYLCSGGQSGGLYGYTFGSGTRLTVV.

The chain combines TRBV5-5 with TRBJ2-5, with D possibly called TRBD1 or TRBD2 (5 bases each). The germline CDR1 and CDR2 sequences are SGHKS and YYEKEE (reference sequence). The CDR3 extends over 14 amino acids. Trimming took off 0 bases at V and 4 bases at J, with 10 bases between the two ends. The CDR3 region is CASSLGGSPETQYF. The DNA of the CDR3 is TGTGCCAGCAGCTTGGGGGGGAGTCCAGAGACCCAGTACTTC.

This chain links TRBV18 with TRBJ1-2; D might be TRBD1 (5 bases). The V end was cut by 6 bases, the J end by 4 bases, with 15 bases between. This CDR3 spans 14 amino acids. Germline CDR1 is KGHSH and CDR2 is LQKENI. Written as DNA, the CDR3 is TGTGCCAGCTCGGCAGCGGGACTTACCTATGGCTACACCTTC. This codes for CASSAAGLTYGYTF.

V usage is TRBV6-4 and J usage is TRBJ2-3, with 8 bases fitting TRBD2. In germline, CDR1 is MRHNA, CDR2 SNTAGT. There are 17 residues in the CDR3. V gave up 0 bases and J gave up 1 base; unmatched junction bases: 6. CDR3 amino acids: CASSDSAAAGGTDTQYF. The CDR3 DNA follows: TGTGCCAGCAGTGACTCGGCTGCAGCGGGAGGCACAGATACGCAGTATTTT.

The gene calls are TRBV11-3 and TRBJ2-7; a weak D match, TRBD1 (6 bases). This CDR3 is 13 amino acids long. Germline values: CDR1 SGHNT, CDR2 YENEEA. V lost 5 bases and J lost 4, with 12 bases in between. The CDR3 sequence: CASSAQGRYEQYF. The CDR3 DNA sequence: TGTGCCAGCAGCGCTCAGGGGAGATACGAGCAGTACTTC.

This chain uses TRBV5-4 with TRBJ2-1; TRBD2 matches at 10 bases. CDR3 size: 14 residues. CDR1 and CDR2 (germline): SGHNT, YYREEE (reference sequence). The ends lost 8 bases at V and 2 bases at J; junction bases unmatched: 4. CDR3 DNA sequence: TGTGCCAGTACCGGGACTAGCGCCTACAATGAGCAGTTCTTC. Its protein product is CASTGTSAYNEQFF.

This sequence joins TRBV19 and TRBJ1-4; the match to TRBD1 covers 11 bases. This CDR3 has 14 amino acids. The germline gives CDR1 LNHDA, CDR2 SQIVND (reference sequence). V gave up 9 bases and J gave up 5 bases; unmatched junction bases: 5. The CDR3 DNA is TGTGCCAGCCGGAGGGACAGGGGGAATGAAAAACTGTTTTTT. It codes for CASRRDRGNEKLFF.

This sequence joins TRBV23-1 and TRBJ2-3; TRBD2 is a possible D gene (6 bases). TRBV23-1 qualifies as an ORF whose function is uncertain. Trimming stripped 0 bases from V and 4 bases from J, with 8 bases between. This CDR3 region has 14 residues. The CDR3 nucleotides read TGCGCCAGCAGTCAATCACGGGGGTCAGATACGCAGTATTTT. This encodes CASSQSRGSDTQYF.

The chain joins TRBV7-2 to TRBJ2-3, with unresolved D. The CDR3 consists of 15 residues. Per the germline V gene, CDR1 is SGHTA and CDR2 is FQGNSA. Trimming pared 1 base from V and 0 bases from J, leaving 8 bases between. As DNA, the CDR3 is TGTGCCAGCAGCTTAGAAGTGGCTAGCACAGATACGCAGTATTTT. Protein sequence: CASSLEVASTDTQYF.

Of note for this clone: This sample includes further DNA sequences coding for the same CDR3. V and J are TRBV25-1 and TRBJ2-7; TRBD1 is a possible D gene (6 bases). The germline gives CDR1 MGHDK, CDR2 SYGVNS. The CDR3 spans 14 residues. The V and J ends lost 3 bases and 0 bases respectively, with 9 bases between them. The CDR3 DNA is TGTGCCAGCAGTGACACAGGGTCCTCCTACGAGCAGTACTTC. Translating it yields CASSDTGSSYEQYF.

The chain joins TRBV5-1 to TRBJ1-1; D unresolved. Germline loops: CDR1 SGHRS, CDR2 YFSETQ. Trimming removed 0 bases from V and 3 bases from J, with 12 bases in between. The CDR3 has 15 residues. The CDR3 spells CASSLEGSKDTEAFF. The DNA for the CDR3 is TGCGCCAGCAGCTTGGAAGGCTCTAAGGACACTGAAGCTTTCTTT.

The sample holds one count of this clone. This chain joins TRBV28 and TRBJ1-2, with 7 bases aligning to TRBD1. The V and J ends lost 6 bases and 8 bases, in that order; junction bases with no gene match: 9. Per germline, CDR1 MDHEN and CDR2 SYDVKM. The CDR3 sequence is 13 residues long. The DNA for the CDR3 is TGTGCCAGCAGCCAAGGACAGGTTTGGGGCTACACCTTC. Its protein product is CASSQGQVWGYTF.

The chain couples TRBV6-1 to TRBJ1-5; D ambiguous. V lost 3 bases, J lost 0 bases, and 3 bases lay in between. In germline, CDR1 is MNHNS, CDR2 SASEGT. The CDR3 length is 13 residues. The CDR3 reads CASSDHSNQPQHF. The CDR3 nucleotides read TGTGCCAGCAGTGACCATAGCAATCAGCCCCAGCATTTT.

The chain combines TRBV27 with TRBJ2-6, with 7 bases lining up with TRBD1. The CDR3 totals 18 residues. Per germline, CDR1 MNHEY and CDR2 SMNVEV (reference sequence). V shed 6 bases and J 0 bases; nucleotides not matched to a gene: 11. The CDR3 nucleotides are TGTGCCAGCAGGACTGCCAGGGGGAGCCGCTCTGGGGCCAACGTCCTGACTTTC. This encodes CASRTARGSRSGANVLTF.

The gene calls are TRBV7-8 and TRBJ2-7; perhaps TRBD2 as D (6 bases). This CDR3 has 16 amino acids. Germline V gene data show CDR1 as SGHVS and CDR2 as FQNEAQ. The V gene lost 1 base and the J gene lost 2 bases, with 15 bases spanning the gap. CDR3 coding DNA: TGTGCCAGCAGCTTAGTTCTAGTTAGCGGCCCCTACGAGCAGTACTTC. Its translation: CASSLVLVSGPYEQYF.

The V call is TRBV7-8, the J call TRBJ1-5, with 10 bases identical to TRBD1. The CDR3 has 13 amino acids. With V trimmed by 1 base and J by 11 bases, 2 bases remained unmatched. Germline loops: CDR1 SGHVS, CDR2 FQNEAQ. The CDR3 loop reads CASSLGTGGAQHF. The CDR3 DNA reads TGTGCCAGCAGCTTAGGGACAGGGGGGGCCCAGCATTTT.

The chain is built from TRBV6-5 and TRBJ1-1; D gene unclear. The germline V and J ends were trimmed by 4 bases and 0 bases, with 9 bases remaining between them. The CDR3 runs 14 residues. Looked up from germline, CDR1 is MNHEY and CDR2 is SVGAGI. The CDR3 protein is CASSFRRLNTEAFF. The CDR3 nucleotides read TGTGCCAGCAGTTTCCGGAGGCTGAACACTGAAGCTTTCTTT.